This T cell receptor beta chain was captured in a study of shared clonotypes between healthy human individuals. The data were produced by immunoSEQ multiplex PCR, yet TCRdb's version contains in-frame clones alone and is incomplete. Of roughly 1,500,000 clones listed, 95% to 99% were seen once; the top ten hold 0.45%. Per germline, CDR1 WNHNN and CDR2 SYGVQD (reference sequence). The CDR3 sequence is 12 residues long. The germline V and J ends were trimmed by 9 bases and 1 base, with 10 bases remaining between them. The chain combines TRBV10-1 with TRBJ2-7; D is undetermined. The origin of this receptor is a man younger than 45 in good health. Sample: naive CD4+ T cells sorted from blood. Subset: CD45RA+ positively selected. CDR3 sequence: CARKTYSYEQYF. CDR3 in DNA: TGCGCCAGAAAGACCTATTCCTACGAGCAGTACTTC.